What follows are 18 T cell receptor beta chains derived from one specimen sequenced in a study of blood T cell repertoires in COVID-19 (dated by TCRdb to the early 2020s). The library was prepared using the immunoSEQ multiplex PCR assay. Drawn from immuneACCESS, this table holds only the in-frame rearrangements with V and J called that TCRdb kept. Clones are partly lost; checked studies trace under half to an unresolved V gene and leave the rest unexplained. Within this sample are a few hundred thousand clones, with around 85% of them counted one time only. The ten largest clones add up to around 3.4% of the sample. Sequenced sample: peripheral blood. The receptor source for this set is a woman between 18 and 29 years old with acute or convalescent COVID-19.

Here the CDR3 reads CASRWGGQYQETQYF. CDR3 sequence (DNA): TGTGCCTCCCGTTGGGGGGGGCAATACCAAGAGACCCAGTACTTC. The chain joins TRBV10-3 to TRBJ2-5; a possible D gene is TRBD2 (7 bases). This CDR3 has 15 amino acids. Germline CDR1 is ENHRY and CDR2 is SYGVKD. V was clipped by 11 bases and J by 0 bases, with 19 bases between them.

CDR3 bases: TGTGCCAGCAGCCCAGGGGCATCTGGAAACACCATATATTTT. It specifies CASSPGASGNTIYF. V is TRBV7-3 and J is TRBJ1-3; D is possibly TRBD1 (6 bases). CDR3 size: 14 residues. Between the trimmed V and J ends, which lost 5 bases and 1 base, there was a span of 9 bases. Germline V gene sequence: CDR1 SGHTA, CDR2 FQGTGA.

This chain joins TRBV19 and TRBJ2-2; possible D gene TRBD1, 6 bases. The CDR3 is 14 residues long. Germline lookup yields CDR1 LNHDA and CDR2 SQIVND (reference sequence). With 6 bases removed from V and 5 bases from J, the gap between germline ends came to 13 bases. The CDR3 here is CASSEQGWTGELFF. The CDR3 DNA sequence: TGTGCCAGTAGCGAACAGGGTTGGACCGGGGAGCTGTTTTTT.

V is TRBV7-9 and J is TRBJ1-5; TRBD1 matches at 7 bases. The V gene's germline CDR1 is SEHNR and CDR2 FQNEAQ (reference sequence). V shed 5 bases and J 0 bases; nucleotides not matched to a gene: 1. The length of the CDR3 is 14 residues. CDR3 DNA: TGTGCCAGCAGCCAGGGGGATAGCAATCAGCCCCAGCATTTT. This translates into CASSQGDSNQPQHF. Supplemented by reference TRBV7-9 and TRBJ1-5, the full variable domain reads DTGVSQNPRHKITKRGQNVTFRCDPISEHNRLYWYRQTLGQGPEFLTYFQNEAQLEKSRLLSDRFSAERPKGSFSTLEIQRTEQGDSAMYLCASSQGDSNQPQHFGDGTRLSIL.

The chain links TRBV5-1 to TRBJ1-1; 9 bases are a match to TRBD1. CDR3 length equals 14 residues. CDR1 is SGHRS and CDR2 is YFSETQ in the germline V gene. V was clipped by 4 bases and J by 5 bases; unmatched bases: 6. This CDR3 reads CASSIRQGGTEAFF. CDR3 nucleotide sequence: TGCGCCAGCAGCATACGACAGGGGGGGACTGAAGCTTTCTTT. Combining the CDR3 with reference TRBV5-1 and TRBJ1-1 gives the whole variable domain KAGVTQTPRYLIKTRGQQVTLSCSPISGHRSVSWYQQTPGQGLQFLFEYFSETQRNKGNFPGRFSGRQFSNSRSEMNVSTLELGDSALYLCASSIRQGGTEAFFGQGTRLTVV.

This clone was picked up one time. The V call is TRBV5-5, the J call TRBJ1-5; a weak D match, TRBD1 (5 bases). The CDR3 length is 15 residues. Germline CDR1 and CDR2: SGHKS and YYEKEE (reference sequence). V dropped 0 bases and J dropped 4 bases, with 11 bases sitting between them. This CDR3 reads CASSLDRTRNQPQHF. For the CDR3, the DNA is TGTGCCAGCAGCTTGGACAGGACGAGAAATCAGCCCCAGCATTTT.

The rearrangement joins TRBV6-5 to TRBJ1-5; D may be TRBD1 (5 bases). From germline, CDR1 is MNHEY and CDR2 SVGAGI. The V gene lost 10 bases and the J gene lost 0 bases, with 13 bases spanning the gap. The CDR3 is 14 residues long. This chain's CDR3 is CAIRQTHSNQPQHF. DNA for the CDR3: TGTGCCATACGACAGACACATAGCAATCAGCCCCAGCATTTT.

The DNA of the CDR3 is TGTGCCAGCAGCGTGGGACAGGGGAGATCCTATAATTCACCCCTCCACTTT. Its translation: CASSVGQGRSYNSPLHF. This chain joins TRBV9 and TRBJ1-6, with 10 positions matching TRBD1. The CDR3 covers 17 residues. V trimming: 2 bases; J trimming: 1 base; junction bases outside the gene matches: 3. Germline values: CDR1 SGDLS, CDR2 YYNGEE.

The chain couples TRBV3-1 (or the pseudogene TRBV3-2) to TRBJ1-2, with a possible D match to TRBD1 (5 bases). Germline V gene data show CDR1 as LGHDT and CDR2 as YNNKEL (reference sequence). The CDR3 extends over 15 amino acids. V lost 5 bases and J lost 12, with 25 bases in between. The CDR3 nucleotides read TGTGCCAGCAGCACCCGTGGAGGGGCTAGTACGGGTGACACCTTC. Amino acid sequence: CASSTRGGASTGDTF.

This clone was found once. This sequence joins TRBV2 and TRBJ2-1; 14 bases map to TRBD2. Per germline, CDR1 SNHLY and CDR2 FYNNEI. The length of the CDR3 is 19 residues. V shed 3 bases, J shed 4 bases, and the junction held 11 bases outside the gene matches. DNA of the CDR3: TGTGCCAGCAGTGAGCTCCCCGGACTAGCGGGGGGATCTTACAATGAGCAGTTCTTC. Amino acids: CASSELPGLAGGSYNEQFF. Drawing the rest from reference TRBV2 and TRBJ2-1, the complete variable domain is EPEVTQTPSHQVTQMGQEVILRCVPISNHLYFYWYRQILGQKVEFLVSFYNNEISEKSEIFDDQFSVERPDGSNFTLKIRSTKLEDSAMYFCASSELPGLAGGSYNEQFFGPGTRLTVL.

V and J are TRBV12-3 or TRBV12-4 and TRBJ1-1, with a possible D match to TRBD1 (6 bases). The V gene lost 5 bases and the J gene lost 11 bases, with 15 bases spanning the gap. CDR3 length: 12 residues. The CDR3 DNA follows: TGTGCCAGCAGTCCCGCAGGGGCGAGGGCTTTCTTT. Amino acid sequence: CASSPAGARAFF.

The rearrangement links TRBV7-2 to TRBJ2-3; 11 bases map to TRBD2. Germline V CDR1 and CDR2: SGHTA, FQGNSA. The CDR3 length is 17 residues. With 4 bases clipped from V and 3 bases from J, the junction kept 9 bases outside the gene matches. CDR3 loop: CASSSILAGDPTDTQYF. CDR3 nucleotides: TGTGCCAGCAGCTCGATACTAGCGGGGGACCCGACAGATACGCAGTATTTT.

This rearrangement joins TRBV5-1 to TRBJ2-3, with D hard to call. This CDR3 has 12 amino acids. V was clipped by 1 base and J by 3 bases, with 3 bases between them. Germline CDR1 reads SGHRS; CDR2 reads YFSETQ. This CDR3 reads CASSLPTDTQYF. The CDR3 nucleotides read TGCGCCAGCAGCTTGCCTACAGATACGCAGTATTTT.

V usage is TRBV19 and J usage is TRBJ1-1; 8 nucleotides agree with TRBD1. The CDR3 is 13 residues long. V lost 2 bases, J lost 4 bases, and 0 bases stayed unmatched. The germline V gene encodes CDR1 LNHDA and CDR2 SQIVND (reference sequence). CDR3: CASSITGGTEAFF. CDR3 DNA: TGTGCCAGTAGTATAACAGGGGGCACTGAAGCTTTCTTT.

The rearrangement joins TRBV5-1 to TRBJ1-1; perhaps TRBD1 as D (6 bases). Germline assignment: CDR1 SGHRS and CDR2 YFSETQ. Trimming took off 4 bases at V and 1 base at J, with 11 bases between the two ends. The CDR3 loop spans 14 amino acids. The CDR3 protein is CASSGQGQNTEAFF. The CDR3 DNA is TGCGCCAGCAGCGGGCAGGGGCAGAACACTGAAGCTTTCTTT.

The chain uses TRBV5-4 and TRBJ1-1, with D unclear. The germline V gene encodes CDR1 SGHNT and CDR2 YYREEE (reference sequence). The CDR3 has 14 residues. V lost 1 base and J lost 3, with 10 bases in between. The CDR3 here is CASSLSTGYTEAFF. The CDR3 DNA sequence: TGTGCCAGCAGCTTGTCCACGGGGTACACTGAAGCTTTCTTT.

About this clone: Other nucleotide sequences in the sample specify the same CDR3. The chain's CDR3 is CASSLDRGRGYTF. CDR3 nucleotide sequence: TGCGCCAGCAGCCTCGACAGGGGTCGAGGCTACACCTTC. This chain uses TRBV5-1 with TRBJ1-2; 8 bases are a match to TRBD1. This CDR3 spans 13 amino acids. CDR1 is SGHRS and CDR2 is YFSETQ in the germline V gene. J was trimmed by 8 bases and V by 4 bases; bases with no gene match: 7.

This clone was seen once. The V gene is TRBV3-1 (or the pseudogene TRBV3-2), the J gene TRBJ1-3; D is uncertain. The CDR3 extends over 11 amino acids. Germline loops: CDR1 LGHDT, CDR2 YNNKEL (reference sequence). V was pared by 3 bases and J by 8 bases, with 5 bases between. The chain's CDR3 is CASSHRDTIYF. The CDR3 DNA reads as TGTGCCAGCAGCCACCGTGACACCATATATTTT.